The 26 T cell receptor beta chains listed next were all sequenced from one sample in a study of blood T cell repertoires in COVID-19. The protocol was immunoSEQ multiplex PCR, while the TCRdb copy is restricted to in-frame clones and leaves out a portion. The repertoire consists of roughly 32,000 clones, with approximately 90% occurring once and the leading ten covering 9.9%. Material for sequencing was peripheral blood. Receptor source: a human donor with active COVID-19. The donor label of this sample is uncertain.

The CDR3 sequence: CASSPDGPGIHTEAFF. In DNA, the CDR3 is TGTGCCAGCAGCCCAGACGGCCCAGGCATCCACACTGAAGCTTTCTTT. The J gene is TRBJ1-1, the V gene TRBV9; no reliable D call. Germline values: CDR1 SGDLS, CDR2 YYNGEE. Trimming took off 4 bases at V and 3 bases at J, with 19 bases between the two ends. This CDR3 contains 16 residues.

This rearrangement joins TRBV4-1 to TRBJ1-5; tentative D call: TRBD1 (5 bases). Germline V lookup: CDR1 MGHRA, CDR2 YSYEKL. V was trimmed by 0 bases and J by 7 bases, leaving 16 bases between them. CDR3 length: 16 amino acids. The chain's CDR3 is CASSQDVGRADQPQHF. For the CDR3, the DNA is TGCGCCAGCAGCCAAGATGTGGGCAGGGCGGACCAGCCCCAGCATTTT.

V gene TRBV5-5 combines with J gene TRBJ2-1; D might be TRBD2 (6 bases). The germline V and J ends were trimmed by 0 bases and 2 bases, with 12 bases remaining between them. Germline CDR1 and CDR2: SGHKS and YYEKEE (reference sequence). The CDR3 is 16 amino acids. Here the CDR3 reads CASSLVGGGPYNEQFF. Here the CDR3 DNA reads TGTGCCAGCAGCTTGGTCGGGGGAGGCCCCTACAATGAGCAGTTCTTC.

V usage is TRBV7-9 and J usage is TRBJ2-7; no reliable D call. This CDR3 spans 12 amino acids. V lost 4 bases and J lost 7, with 11 bases in between. Germline CDR1 is SEHNR and CDR2 is FQNEAQ (reference sequence). Written as DNA, the CDR3 is TGTGCCAGCAGCTCCGATGGGCCGGAGCAGTACTTC. This gives the protein CASSSDGPEQYF.

This clone was observed a single time. The J gene is TRBJ1-2, the V gene TRBV10-3; a weak D match, TRBD1 (5 bases). The CDR3 has 13 residues. The germline CDR1 and CDR2 sequences are ENHRY and SYGVKD. V shed 2 bases and J shed 4 bases, with 8 bases lying between them. DNA for the CDR3: TGTGCCATCAGTGAGCAGGGAGGCTATGGCTACACCTTC. Protein: CAISEQGGYGYTF.

This chain links TRBV10-1 with TRBJ1-6; D not resolved. Trimming took 2 bases from V and 11 from J, leaving 10 bases between them. The CDR3 consists of 13 residues. The germline V gene encodes CDR1 WNHNN and CDR2 SYGVQD (reference sequence). The CDR3 here is CASSEGRNTPLHF. The CDR3 nucleotides are TGCGCCAGCAGTGAGGGCAGAAATACACCCCTCCACTTT.

The gene calls are TRBV4-3 and TRBJ2-7; TRBD2 aligns across 10 bases. The CDR3 is made up of 17 amino acids. From germline, CDR1 is LGHNA and CDR2 YSLEER. Losses at the gene ends were 5 bases for V and 9 bases for J; bases not matched to a gene: 19. The DNA of the CDR3 is TGCGCCAGCAGCGTCCACCATAGCGGGGGGATCCTCGCACCGCAGTACTTC. Its translation is CASSVHHSGGILAPQYF.

This chain joins TRBV5-4 and TRBJ2-7; D not resolved. This CDR3 has 12 residues. V gave up 0 bases and J gave up 4 bases, with 5 bases separating them. Germline CDR1 reads SGHNT; CDR2 reads YYREEE (reference sequence). The CDR3 DNA reads TGTGCCAGCAGCTTGGACTTGTACGAGCAGTACTTC. It translates to CASSLDLYEQYF. Filled out from reference TRBV5-4 and TRBJ2-7, the complete variable domain reads ETGVTQSPTHLIKTRGQQVTLRCSSQSGHNTVSWYQQALGQGPQFIFQYYREEENGRGNFPPRFSGLQFPNYSSELNVNALELDDSALYLCASSLDLYEQYFGPGTRLTVT.

This chain joins TRBV11-1 and TRBJ2-2; 7 bases fit TRBD2. J lost 3 bases, V lost 4 bases, and 8 bases had no gene match. Germline CDR1 SGHAT, CDR2 FQDESV (reference sequence). The CDR3 runs to 16 residues. DNA for the CDR3: TGTGCCAGCAGCTCACCCGGCGGGGGTGACACCGGGGAGCTGTTTTTT. Its protein is CASSSPGGGDTGELFF.

This chain connects TRBV5-6 to TRBJ2-2; 7 nucleotides line up with TRBD1. With 8 bases clipped from V and 6 bases from J, the junction kept 22 bases outside the gene matches. Germline CDR1 SGHDT, CDR2 YYEEEE. The CDR3 runs to 18 residues. The CDR3 protein is CASTRYRGSPKVAGELFF. In nucleotides, the CDR3 is TGTGCCAGTACAAGATACAGGGGATCCCCTAAGGTCGCCGGGGAGCTGTTTTTT.

The V call is TRBV3-1 (or the pseudogene TRBV3-2), the J call TRBJ2-1; TRBD2 matches at 14 bases. The germline gives CDR1 LGHDT, CDR2 YNNKEL (reference sequence). CDR3 length: 15 amino acids. The V and J ends lost 4 bases and 10 bases, in that order; junction bases with no gene match: 6. The CDR3 DNA sequence: TGTGCCAGCAGCCCGACTAGCGGGGGGGCCGGGGAGCAGTTCTTC. It yields the protein CASSPTSGGAGEQFF.

For the CDR3, the DNA is TGTGCCAGCAGTTACTCCGGGGACTATGGCTACACCTTC. Its protein is CASSYSGDYGYTF. The chain is built from TRBV6-5 and TRBJ1-2, with no clear D. There are 13 residues in the CDR3. Per germline, CDR1 MNHEY and CDR2 SVGAGI. Between the trimmed V and J ends, which lost 0 bases and 3 bases, there was a span of 5 bases.

This rearrangement joins TRBV4-3 to TRBJ2-5; TRBD2 might be the D (7 bases). Per germline, CDR1 LGHNA and CDR2 YSLEER. This CDR3 is built from 16 residues. V gave up 4 bases and J gave up 3 bases, with 18 bases separating them. The CDR3 loop reads CASSPGEGHYEETQYF. In nucleotides, the CDR3 is TGCGCCAGCAGCCCCGGGGAGGGACATTACGAAGAGACCCAGTACTTC.

The chain uses TRBV30 and TRBJ2-3; 8 nucleotides line up with TRBD2. Germline V gene data show CDR1 as GTSNPN and CDR2 as SVGIG (reference sequence). Unmatched junction bases numbered 5, after V lost 5 bases and J lost 4 bases. This CDR3 spans 13 amino acids. CDR3 sequence (DNA): TGTGCCTGGGGCCGGGGGGGCTCAGATACGCAGTATTTT. Its protein is CAWGRGGSDTQYF.

This chain connects TRBV3-1 (or the pseudogene TRBV3-2) to TRBJ1-5; a weak D match, TRBD1 (6 bases). The germline CDR1 and CDR2 sequences are LGHDT and YNNKEL (reference sequence). CDR3 size: 15 residues. V gave up 3 bases and J gave up 7 bases, with 16 bases separating them. Here the CDR3 reads CASSHRGGKGQPQHF. CDR3 nucleotides: TGTGCCAGCAGCCACCGAGGGGGTAAGGGCCAGCCCCAGCATTTT.

The chain has TRBV4-1 and TRBJ2-5, with D possibly TRBD1 on 6 matching bases. V lost 0 bases and J 1 base, leaving 9 bases between the germline ends. The CDR3 length is 15 residues. Germline CDR1 MGHRA, CDR2 YSYEKL. As DNA, the CDR3 is TGCGCCAGCAGCCAAGAAGACAGGAGCCAAGAGACCCAGTACTTC. It specifies CASSQEDRSQETQYF.

This clone was counted between two and nine times. The rearrangement uses TRBV7-9 and TRBJ2-7, with a weak D call TRBD2 (5 bases). The CDR3 contains 18 residues. V lost 2 bases and J lost 0, with 20 bases in between. Germline values: CDR1 SEHNR, CDR2 FQNEAQ (reference sequence). CDR3 amino acids: CASSLSPHGVASSYEQYF. The CDR3 coding sequence is TGTGCCAGCAGCTTATCCCCCCACGGGGTTGCGAGCTCCTACGAGCAGTACTTC. Looking up the rest from reference TRBV7-9 and TRBJ2-7 gives the full variable domain: DTGVSQNPRHKITKRGQNVTFRCDPISEHNRLYWYRQTLGQGPEFLTYFQNEAQLEKSRLLSDRFSAERPKGSFSTLEIQRTEQGDSAMYLCASSLSPHGVASSYEQYFGPGTRLTVT.

V usage is TRBV27 and J usage is TRBJ2-2; D is possibly TRBD2 (6 bases). The CDR3 loop spans 17 amino acids. Trimming removed 2 bases at V and 4 bases at J, with 17 bases between. CDR1 is MNHEY and CDR2 is SMNVEV in the germline V gene (reference sequence). The chain's CDR3 is CASSLTPERAFTGELFF. The CDR3 coding sequence is TGTGCCAGCAGTTTAACCCCAGAGCGGGCCTTCACCGGGGAGCTGTTTTTT.

Here the CDR3 DNA reads TGTGCCAGCTCACCGGGGACAGGGAGGGCAGATACGCAGTATTTT. Translation: CASSPGTGRADTQYF. The rearrangement links TRBV18 to TRBJ2-3, with 9 bases that match TRBD1. The V and J ends lost 3 bases and 4 bases, in that order; junction bases with no gene match: 5. This CDR3 spans 15 amino acids. CDR1 is KGHSH, CDR2 LQKENI, per germline.

V gene TRBV5-1 combines with J gene TRBJ2-1; perhaps TRBD2 as D (6 bases). CDR3 length: 14 residues. V lost 4 bases and J 4 bases, leaving 12 bases between the germline ends. The germline V gene encodes CDR1 SGHRS and CDR2 YFSETQ. DNA of the CDR3: TGCGCCAGCAGCCCCGGGACTTCGTACAATGAGCAGTTCTTC. This sequence encodes CASSPGTSYNEQFF.

This sequence joins TRBV3-1 (or the pseudogene TRBV3-2) and TRBJ2-5, with 14 bases lining up with TRBD2. The CDR3 extends over 14 amino acids. Unmatched junction bases numbered 3, after V lost 5 bases and J lost 7 bases. Germline assignment: CDR1 LGHDT and CDR2 YNNKEL (reference sequence). The CDR3 sequence is CASSEGLAGGTQYF. CDR3 bases: TGTGCCAGCAGCGAAGGACTAGCGGGGGGGACCCAGTACTTC.

This chain uses TRBV7-9 with TRBJ2-3, with a weak D call TRBD2 (6 bases). From germline, CDR1 is SEHNR and CDR2 FQNEAQ (reference sequence). Trimming took 8 bases from V and 0 from J, leaving 12 bases between them. The CDR3 sequence is 14 residues long. In DNA form, the CDR3 reads TGTGCCAGCCCCCCGGGAGCCAGCACAGATACGCAGTATTTT. Translating it yields CASPPGASTDTQYF. The full variable domain, in which reference TRBV7-9 and TRBJ2-3 provide the parts outside the CDR3, is DTGVSQNPRHKITKRGQNVTFRCDPISEHNRLYWYRQTLGQGPEFLTYFQNEAQLEKSRLLSDRFSAERPKGSFSTLEIQRTEQGDSAMYLCASPPGASTDTQYFGPGTRLTVL.

This clone was recorded once. This chain uses TRBV7-2 with TRBJ2-7; 10 bases align to TRBD2. V was clipped by 2 bases and J by 6 bases; unmatched bases: 4. The CDR3 loop spans 14 amino acids. Germline lookup yields CDR1 SGHTA and CDR2 FQGNSA. This chain's CDR3 is CASSLTSGRGEQYF. CDR3 DNA sequence: TGTGCCAGCAGCTTAACCAGCGGGAGGGGCGAGCAGTACTTC.

The V gene is TRBV3-1 (or the pseudogene TRBV3-2), the J gene TRBJ2-7; the D gene is possibly TRBD1 (6 bases). Trimming stripped 2 bases from V and 5 bases from J, with 25 bases between. CDR1 LGHDT and CDR2 YNNKEL come from the germline V gene (reference sequence). The CDR3 extends over 18 amino acids. The DNA for the CDR3 is TGTGCCAGCAGCCAAAAGGGAATGTTGGTGGCAGGGGCGGACGAGCAGTACTTC. Its translation: CASSQKGMLVAGADEQYF.

This sequence joins TRBV7-8 and TRBJ2-7, with TRBD2 matching 7 bases. The CDR3 totals 16 residues. The V gene's germline CDR1 is SGHVS and CDR2 FQNEAQ. The V and J ends lost 5 bases and 3 bases, in that order; junction bases with no gene match: 13. The CDR3 nucleotides read TGTGCCAGCAGCCCCGCGGTGGGAGGGCTCCACTACGAGCAGTACTTC. Translating gives CASSPAVGGLHYEQYF.

This clone appeared a few times. This chain joins TRBV6-1 and TRBJ1-5; TRBD1 matches at 8 bases. Trimming at V came to 4 bases and at J to 0 bases, leaving 8 bases not matched to a gene. The germline V gene has CDR1 MNHNS and CDR2 SASEGT. The CDR3 runs to 17 residues. The DNA of the CDR3 is TGTGCCAGCAGTGTTTTCAGGGGGCCCGATAGCAATCAGCCCCAGCATTTT. Protein product: CASSVFRGPDSNQPQHF.